This TCR beta chain derives from a study of human T cells and chemical hapten exposure (dated by TCRdb to the early 2020s). In the study overall: For sensitization, 2% DPC in acetone was applied to a 2 cm by 2 cm area of upper inner arm skin. Throughout the study period of around 24 weeks, patients also received therapeutic DPC doses to the scalp every week. Patch testing was performed on the upper back with Finn chambers containing 0.01% DPC, and the patch tests were scored after 6 days according to International Contact Dermatitis Research Group standards. The mostly female patient cohort included alopecia areata with under or over 50% scalp involvement, alopecia totalis and alopecia universalis. The libraries were sequenced as a pool, and the TCR yield per sample differed mostly because of small variations in library volumes within the pool. The study tracked peripheral blood TCR repertoire changes in vivo during primary and secondary sensitization to the hapten diphenylcyclopropenone (DPC) in alopecia patients. Blood samples were taken from patients before sensitization (week 0) and at 2, 6 and about 24 weeks after DPC sensitization. For TCR sequencing, blood came from 25 to 35 alopecia patients at anywhere from one to four time points (pre-sensitization, 2, 6 and 24 weeks). The study at large found these results: Expanded TCRs formed significantly more large CDR3 similarity clusters than pre-sensitization or healthy control sets, consistent with antigen-driven responses. DPC sensitization did not change the number of TCRs with a frequency above 1 in 1000, and there was no evidence of changes in global repertoire structure. The number of PT1 expanded TCRs positively correlated with patch test score, significant at thresholds 8, 16 and 32 but not 4. After repeated subsampling, the strength of the expansion versus patch-test correlation and the threshold at which it became significant changed. Because all patients had alopecia, a presumed autoimmune disease, the immune response of the patients might differ from that of healthy individuals.

Trimming removed 1 base from V and 4 bases from J; the gene matches leave 3 bases unexplained. From cysteine to phenylalanine, the CDR3 is 14 amino acids long. The retained sequence is limited to the CDR3, 42 bases, with the frame set at the first base. The germline V gene (reference sequence) sets CDR1 to DFQATT and CDR2 to SNEGSKA. In light of the paper, this sample's time point label describes: pre-sensitization, week 0. The sample's treatment or condition, from its label and the paper: therapeutic diphenylcyclopropenone sensitization with weekly scalp DPC. Blood at each patch-test visit was drawn before the patch test was applied. To be eligible, patients had to be aged 18 to 70, diagnosed with alopecia and judged suitable for DPC therapy, while pregnant patients were excluded. Unfractionated whole blood was collected in Tempus Blood RNA tubes, and total RNA was extracted from that blood. Many counts were recorded for this clonotype. Its antigen remains undetermined. No qualities accompany the bases; no much larger clone lies one base away.

To prepare the library, RACE was applied. Instrument used: NextSeq 500. During library preparation, unique molecular identifiers were attached to individual cDNA molecules so that TCRs could be counted quantitatively and reproducibly. From each blood RNA sample, both TCR alpha and TCR beta chains were sequenced. Per the authors' processing: Samples had a median of roughly 87,000 TCRs, with a range from about 23,224 to 750,000. V, J and CDR3 annotation of the TCR reads was carried out using the Decombinator software suite. To make PS versus PT1 abundance plots, every sample was subsampled to the same number of TCRs (28,000). Expanded TCRs were defined as absent before sensitization and observed at least eight times at the 2-week time point. The raw public reads went through TCRdb reprocessing: fastp at Q25, MiXCR clone calling, in-frame beta chains kept. Records with the same CDR3 protein are collapsed into one entry carrying the most frequent genes and DNA. TCRdb assigned the V and J calls; the authors' analysis was not used. The sample table shows about 300,000 distinct CDR3 sequences, and 5.5% are seen once. Over 7% of the sample comes from the top ten.

The chain links TRBV20-1 with TRBJ2-7, with 11 junctional bases fitting TRBD1. The sample consisted of whole blood, taken in connection with sensitization to the hapten diphenylcyclopropenone (DPC). The receptor was isolated from a woman between 18 and 30 years old with alopecia areata. Some clones in this sample may be carry-over from other donors' samples. CDR3 protein: CSARGDRGRYEQYF. The bases are TGCAGTGCTAGAGGGGACAGGGGGAGGTACGAGCAGTACTTC.